The sequence of this T cell receptor beta chain was determined in a study of Ad26.COV2.S vaccination and SARS-CoV-2 variants. About the study: Donor participated within the Ad26.COV2.S arm of the COV1001 trial. In the study, Ad26.COV2.S was injected intramuscularly once, or twice 56 days apart. Study-wide points: Marked by substantial breadth, spike-specific CD8+ and CD4+ T cell responses were reportedly seen after vaccination.

The CDR3 has 15 amino acids. V was pared by 2 bases and J by 5 bases, with 15 bases between. Germline values: CDR1 MDHEN, CDR2 SYDVKM. Generated by immunoSEQ multiplex PCR, the TCRdb table keeps only in-frame clones and is missing some. Found here are 350,000 to 500,000 clones, about 92% of them singletons; the top ten hold under 4.5%. On this clone: The antigen remains unidentified.

The sample's treatment: about 20 received Ad26.COV2.S at low or high dose, single or two shots; about five received placebo; per-sample allocation not given. Sample collection was performed on day 63 after the first vaccine or placebo injection. The source material was peripheral blood, sampled in a trial of Ad26.COV2.S vaccine versus placebo. The J gene is TRBJ2-5, the V gene TRBV28; D assignment may be TRBD1 or TRBD2 (6 bases each). The TCR comes from a person aged 18 to 65 who received the Ad26.COV2.S COVID-19 vaccine or a placebo. In DNA form, the CDR3 reads TGTGCCAGCAGTTTAAGGTTAGGGGGGCTCGAGACCCAGTACTTC. Protein sequence: CASSLRLGGLETQYF.